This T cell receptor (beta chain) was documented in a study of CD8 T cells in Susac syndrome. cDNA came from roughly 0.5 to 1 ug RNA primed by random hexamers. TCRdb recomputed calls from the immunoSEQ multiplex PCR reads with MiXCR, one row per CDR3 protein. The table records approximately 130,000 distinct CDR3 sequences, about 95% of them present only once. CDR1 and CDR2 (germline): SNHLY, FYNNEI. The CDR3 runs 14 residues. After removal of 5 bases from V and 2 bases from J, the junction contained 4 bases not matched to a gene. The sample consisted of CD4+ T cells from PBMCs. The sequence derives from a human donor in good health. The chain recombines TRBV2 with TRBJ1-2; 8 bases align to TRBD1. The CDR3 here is CASSIGQGNYGYTF. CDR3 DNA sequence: TGTGCCAGCAGTATCGGACAGGGAAACTATGGCTACACCTTC.